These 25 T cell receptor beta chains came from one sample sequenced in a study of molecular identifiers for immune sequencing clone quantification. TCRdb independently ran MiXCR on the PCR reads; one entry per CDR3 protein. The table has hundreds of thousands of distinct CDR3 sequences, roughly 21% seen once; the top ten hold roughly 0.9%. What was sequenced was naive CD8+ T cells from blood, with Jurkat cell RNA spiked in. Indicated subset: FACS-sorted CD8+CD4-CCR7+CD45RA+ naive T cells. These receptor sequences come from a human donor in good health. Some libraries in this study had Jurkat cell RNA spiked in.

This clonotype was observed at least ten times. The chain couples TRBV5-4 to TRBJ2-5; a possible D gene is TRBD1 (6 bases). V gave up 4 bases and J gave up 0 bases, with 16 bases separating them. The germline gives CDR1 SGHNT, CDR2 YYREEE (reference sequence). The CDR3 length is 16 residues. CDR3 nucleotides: TGTGCCAGCAGCGCCCCCCCAGGGGATTACCAAGAGACCCAGTACTTC. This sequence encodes CASSAPPGDYQETQYF.

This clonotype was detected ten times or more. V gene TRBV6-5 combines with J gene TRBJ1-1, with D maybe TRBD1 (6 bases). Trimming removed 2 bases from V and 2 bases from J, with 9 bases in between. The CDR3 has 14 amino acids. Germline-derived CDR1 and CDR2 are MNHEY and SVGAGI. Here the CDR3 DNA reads TGTGCCAGCAGTTACGGGGGCGGCAACACTGAAGCTTTCTTT. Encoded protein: CASSYGGGNTEAFF.

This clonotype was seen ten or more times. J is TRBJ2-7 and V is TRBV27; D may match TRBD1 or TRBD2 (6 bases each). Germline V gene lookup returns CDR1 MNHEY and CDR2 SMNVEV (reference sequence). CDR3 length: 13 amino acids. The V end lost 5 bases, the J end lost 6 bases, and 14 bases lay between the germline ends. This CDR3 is CASSLRGGGEQYF. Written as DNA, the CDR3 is TGTGCCAGCAGTCTTCGTGGAGGGGGCGAGCAGTACTTC.

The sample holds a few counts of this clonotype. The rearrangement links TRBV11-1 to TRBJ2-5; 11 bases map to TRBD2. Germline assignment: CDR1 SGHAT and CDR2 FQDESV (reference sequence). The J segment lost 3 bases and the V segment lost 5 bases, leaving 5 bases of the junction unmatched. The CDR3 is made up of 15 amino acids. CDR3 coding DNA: TGTGCCAGCAGCGCTAGCGGGAGGAGCAAAGAGACCCAGTACTTC. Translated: CASSASGRSKETQYF.

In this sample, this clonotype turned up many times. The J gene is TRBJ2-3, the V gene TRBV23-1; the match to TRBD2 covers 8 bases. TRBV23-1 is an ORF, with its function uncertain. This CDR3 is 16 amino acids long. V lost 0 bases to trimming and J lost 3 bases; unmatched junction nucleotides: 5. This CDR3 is CASSQSDSGDTDTQYF. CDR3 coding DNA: TGCGCCAGCAGTCAATCGGATAGCGGGGATACAGATACGCAGTATTTT.

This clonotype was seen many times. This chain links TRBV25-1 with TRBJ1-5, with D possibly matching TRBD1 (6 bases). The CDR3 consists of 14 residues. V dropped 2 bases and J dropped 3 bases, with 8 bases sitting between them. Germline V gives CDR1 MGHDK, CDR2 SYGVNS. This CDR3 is CASSEQGYNQPQHF. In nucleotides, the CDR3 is TGTGCCAGCAGTGAACAGGGGTACAATCAGCCCCAGCATTTT.

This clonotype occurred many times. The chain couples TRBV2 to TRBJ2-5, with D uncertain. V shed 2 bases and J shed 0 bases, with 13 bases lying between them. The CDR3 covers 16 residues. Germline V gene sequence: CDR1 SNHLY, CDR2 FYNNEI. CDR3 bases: TGTGCCAGCAGTGAATCTTCAGACCAGTACCAAGAGACCCAGTACTTC. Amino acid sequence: CASSESSDQYQETQYF. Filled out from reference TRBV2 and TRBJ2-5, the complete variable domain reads EPEVTQTPSHQVTQMGQEVILRCVPISNHLYFYWYRQILGQKVEFLVSFYNNEISEKSEIFDDQFSVERPDGSNFTLKIRSTKLEDSAMYFCASSESSDQYQETQYFGPGTRLLVL.

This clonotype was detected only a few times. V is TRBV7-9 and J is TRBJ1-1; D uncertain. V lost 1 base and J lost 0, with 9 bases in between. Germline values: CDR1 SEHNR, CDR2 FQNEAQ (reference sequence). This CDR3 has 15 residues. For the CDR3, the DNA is TGTGCCAGCAGCTTAGTTCGGGGATTGAACACTGAAGCTTTCTTT. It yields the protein CASSLVRGLNTEAFF.

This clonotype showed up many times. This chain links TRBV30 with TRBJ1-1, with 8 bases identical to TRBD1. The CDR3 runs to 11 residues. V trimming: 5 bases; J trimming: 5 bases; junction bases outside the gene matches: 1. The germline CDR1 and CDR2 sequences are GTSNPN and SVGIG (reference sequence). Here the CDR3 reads CAWGQGTEAFF. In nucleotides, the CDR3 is TGTGCCTGGGGACAGGGAACTGAAGCTTTCTTT.

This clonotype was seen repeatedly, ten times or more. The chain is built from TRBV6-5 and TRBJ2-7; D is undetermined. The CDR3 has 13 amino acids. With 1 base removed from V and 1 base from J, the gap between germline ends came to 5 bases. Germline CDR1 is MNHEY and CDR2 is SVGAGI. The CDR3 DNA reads TGTGCCAGCAGTTACTACAGTTCCTACGAGCAGTACTTC. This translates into CASSYYSSYEQYF.

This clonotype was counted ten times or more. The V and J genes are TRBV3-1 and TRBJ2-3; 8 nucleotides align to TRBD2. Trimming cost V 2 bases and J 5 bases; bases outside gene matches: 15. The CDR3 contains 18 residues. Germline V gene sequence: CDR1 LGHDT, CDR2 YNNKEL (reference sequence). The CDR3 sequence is CASSQTKGETSEGDTQYF. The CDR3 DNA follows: TGTGCCAGCAGCCAAACCAAGGGGGAGACTAGCGAAGGAGATACGCAGTATTTT.

The DNA of the CDR3 is TGTGCCAGCAGCTTATACAACTCAGGGGGCGCGATGAACACTGAAGCTTTCTTT. As protein: CASSLYNSGGAMNTEAFF. J is TRBJ1-1 and V is TRBV11-2; the match to TRBD1 covers 8 bases. J was trimmed by 0 bases and V by 2 bases; bases with no gene match: 11. Looked up from germline, CDR1 is SGHAT and CDR2 is FQNNGV. The CDR3 contains 18 residues.

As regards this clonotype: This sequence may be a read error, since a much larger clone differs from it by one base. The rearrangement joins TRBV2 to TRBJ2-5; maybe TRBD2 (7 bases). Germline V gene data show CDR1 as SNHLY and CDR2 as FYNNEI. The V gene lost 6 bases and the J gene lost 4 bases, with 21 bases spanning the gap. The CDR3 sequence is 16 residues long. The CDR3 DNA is TGTGCCAGCAGGGATGGAAGGTTCGGGGGGCGAGAGACCCAGTACTTC. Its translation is CASRDGRFGGRETQYF.

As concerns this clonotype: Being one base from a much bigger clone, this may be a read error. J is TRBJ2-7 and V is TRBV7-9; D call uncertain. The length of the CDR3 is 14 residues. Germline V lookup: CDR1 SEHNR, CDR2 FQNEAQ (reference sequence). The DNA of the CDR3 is TGTGTCAGCAGCTTAGTTCTAGTTCCCGACGAGCAGTACTTC. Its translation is CVSSLVLVPDEQYF.

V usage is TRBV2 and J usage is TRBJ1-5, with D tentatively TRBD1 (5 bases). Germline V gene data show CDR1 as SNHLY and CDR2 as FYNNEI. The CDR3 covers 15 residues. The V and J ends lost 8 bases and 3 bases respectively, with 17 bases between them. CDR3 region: CASAGQEGYNQPQHF. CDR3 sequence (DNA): TGTGCCAGCGCCGGACAAGAGGGATACAATCAGCCCCAGCATTTT.

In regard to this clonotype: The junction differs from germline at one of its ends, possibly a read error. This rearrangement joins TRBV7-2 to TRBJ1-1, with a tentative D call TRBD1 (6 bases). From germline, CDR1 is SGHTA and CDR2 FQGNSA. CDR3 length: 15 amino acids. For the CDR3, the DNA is TGTTCCAGCAGCTCAGGGGTCCGACAGGTGGATGAAGCTTTCTTT. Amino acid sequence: CSSSSGVRQVDEAFF.

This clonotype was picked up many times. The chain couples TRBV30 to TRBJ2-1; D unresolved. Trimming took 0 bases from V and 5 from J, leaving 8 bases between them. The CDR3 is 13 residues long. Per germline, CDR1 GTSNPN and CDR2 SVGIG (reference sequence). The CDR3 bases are TGTGCCTGGAGTGTAGACGAAGACAATGAGCAGTTCTTC. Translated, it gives CAWSVDEDNEQFF.

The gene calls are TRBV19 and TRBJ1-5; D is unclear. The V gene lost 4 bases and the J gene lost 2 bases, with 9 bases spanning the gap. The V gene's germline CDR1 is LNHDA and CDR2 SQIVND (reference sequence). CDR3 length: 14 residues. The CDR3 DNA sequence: TGTGCCAGTAGTACGAATAGGGGCAATCAGCCCCAGCATTTT. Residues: CASSTNRGNQPQHF.

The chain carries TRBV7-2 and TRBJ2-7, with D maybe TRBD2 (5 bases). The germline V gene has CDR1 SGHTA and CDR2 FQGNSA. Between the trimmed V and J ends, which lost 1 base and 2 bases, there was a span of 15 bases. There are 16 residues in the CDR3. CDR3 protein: CASSLGRQTNTYEQYF. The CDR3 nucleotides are TGTGCCAGCAGCTTAGGTAGGCAGACTAACACCTACGAGCAGTACTTC.

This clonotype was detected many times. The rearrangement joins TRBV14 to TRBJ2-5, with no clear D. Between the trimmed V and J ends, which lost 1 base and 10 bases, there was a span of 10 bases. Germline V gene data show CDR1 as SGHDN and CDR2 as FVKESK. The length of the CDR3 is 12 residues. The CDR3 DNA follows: TGTGCCAGCAGCCAAGTAAGGGCACGCCAGTACTTC. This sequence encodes CASSQVRARQYF.

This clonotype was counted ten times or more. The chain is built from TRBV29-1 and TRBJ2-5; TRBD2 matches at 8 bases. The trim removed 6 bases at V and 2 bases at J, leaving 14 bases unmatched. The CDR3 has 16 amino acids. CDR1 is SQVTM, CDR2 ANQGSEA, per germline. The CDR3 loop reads CSVGLGLAGTQETQYF. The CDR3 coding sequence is TGCAGCGTGGGCCTCGGGCTAGCGGGTACGCAAGAGACCCAGTACTTC. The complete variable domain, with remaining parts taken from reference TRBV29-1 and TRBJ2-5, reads SAVISQKPSRDICQRGTSLTIQCQVDSQVTMMFWYRQQPGQSLTLIATANQGSEATYESGFVIDKFPISRPNLTFSTLTVSNMSPEDSSIYLCSVGLGLAGTQETQYFGPGTRLLVL.

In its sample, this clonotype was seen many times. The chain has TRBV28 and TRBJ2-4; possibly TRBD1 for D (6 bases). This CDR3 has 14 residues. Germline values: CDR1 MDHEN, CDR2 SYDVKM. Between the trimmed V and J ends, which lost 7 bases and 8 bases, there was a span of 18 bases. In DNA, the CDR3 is TGTGCCAGCACTTTGGTAACAGGGTCCCACATTCAGTACTTC. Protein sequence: CASTLVTGSHIQYF.

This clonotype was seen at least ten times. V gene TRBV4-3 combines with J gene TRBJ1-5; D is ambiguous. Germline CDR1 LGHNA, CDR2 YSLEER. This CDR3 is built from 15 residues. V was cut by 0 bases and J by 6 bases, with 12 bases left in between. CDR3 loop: CASSQDRGNGQPQHF. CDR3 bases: TGCGCCAGCAGCCAAGATAGAGGGAACGGTCAGCCCCAGCATTTT.

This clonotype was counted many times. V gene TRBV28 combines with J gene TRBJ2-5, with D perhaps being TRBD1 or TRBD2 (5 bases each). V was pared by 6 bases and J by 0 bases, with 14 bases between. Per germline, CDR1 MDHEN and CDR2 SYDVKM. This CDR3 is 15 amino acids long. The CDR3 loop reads CASRMGRMYQETQYF. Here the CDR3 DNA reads TGTGCCAGCAGAATGGGACGGATGTACCAAGAGACCCAGTACTTC. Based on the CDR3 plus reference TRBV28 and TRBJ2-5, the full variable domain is DVKVTQSSRYLVKRTGEKVFLECVQDMDHENMFWYRQDPGLGLRLIYFSYDVKMKEKGDIPEGYSVSREKKERFSLILESASTNQTSMYLCASRMGRMYQETQYFGPGTRLLVL.

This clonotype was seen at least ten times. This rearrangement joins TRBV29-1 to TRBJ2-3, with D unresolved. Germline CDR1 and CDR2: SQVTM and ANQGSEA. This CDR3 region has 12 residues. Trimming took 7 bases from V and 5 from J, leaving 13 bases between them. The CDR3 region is CSAEKALDTQYF. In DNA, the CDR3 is TGCAGCGCAGAAAAAGCTTTAGATACGCAGTATTTT.